These T cell receptor beta chains were read from a single sample in a study of cytomegalovirus exposure and HLA in healthy donors. Libraries were prepared by immunoSEQ multiplex PCR; TCRdb keeps only in-frame clonotypes and omits some of them. The data hold 67,000 or so clones, with 85% to 95% observed a single time. Sequencing was done on a sample of PBMCs. The receptors here all came from a man between 18 and 35 years old in good health and CMV-seropositive. The CDR3 runs from the conserved cysteine through the conserved F or W. D genes are given only for firm matches. Rows give clone size only sometimes, using once, few, many, or a class for an expanded clone.

>TRBJ1-1|TRBV7-9|TRBD1|NA
TGTGCCAGCAGACCTACAGGGGTGAACACTGAAGCTTTCTTT
CASRPTGVNTEAFF
>TRBJ2-2|TRBV5-1|NA|NA
TGCGCCAGCAGTTTCAGGGGATCGAACACCGGGGAGCTGTTTTTT
CASSFRGSNTGELFF
>TRBJ2-5|TRBV11-2|TRBD2|NA
TGTGCCAGCAGCTTAGCCCCTCCGGGACTAGCGGGGGACCAAGAGACCCAGTACTTC
CASSLAPPGLAGDQETQYF
>TRBJ2-2|TRBV30|TRBD2|few
TGTGCCTGGAGTGTACCTAGCGGGAGGGAGCGGAACACCGGGGAGCTGTTTTTT
CAWSVPSGRERNTGELFF
>TRBJ2-7|TRBV6-6|NA|NA
TGTGCCAGCAGGCCGACAGCTTACGAGCAGTACTTC
CASRPTAYEQYF
>TRBJ2-3|TRBV6-4|NA|few
TGTGCCAGCAGTGGGGTAGCGTGGACAGATACGCAGTATTTT
CASSGVAWTDTQYF
>TRBJ2-2|TRBV13|TRBD2|once
TGTGCCAGCAGACCCCTAGCGGGGGCTAGCGGGGAGCTGTTTTTT
CASRPLAGASGELFF
>TRBJ2-1|TRBV21-1|NA|NA
TGTGCCAGCAGCAAAGGCGGGGGGCGGCCACCTTGGAATGAGCAGTTCTTC
CASSKGGGRPPWNEQFF
>TRBJ2-1|TRBV5-8|NA|NA
TGTGCCAGCAGCTTGTCGATCGGGAGTTCCTACAATGAGCAGTTCTTC
CASSLSIGSSYNEQFF
>TRBJ1-3|TRBV7-9|NA|NA
TGTGCCAGCAGCTCGACTCGGGGAAACACCATATATTTT
CASSSTRGNTIYF
>TRBJ2-7|TRBV18|NA|NA
TGTGCCAGCTCACCCGCAGGACAGTCCTACGAGCAGTACTTC
CASSPAGQSYEQYF
>TRBJ2-7|TRBV9|NA|NA
TGTGCCAGCAGCCTGCGAGGGGCCGGGGGTCGATTGGGGATAGACGAGCAGTACTTC
CASSLRGAGGRLGIDEQYF
>TRBJ2-1|TRBV11-2|NA|NA
TGTGCCAGCAGCCCGATTCGGGGAGCGGACAATGAGCAGTTCTTC
CASSPIRGADNEQFF
>TRBJ2-2|TRBV6-1|TRBD2|few
TGTGCCAGCAGTGAAAACACTAGCGGGTTCGGGCCCGGGGAGCTGTTTTTT
CASSENTSGFGPGELFF
>TRBJ1-2|TRBV7-9|NA|NA
TGTGCCAGCAGCTTAGGAACCCCGGGAGGCTATGGCTACACCTTC
CASSLGTPGGYGYTF
>TRBJ2-3|TRBV7-3|NA|NA
TGTGCCAGCAGCTTAATGGGGGCCACCACAGATACGCAGTATTTT
CASSLMGATTDTQYF
>TRBJ1-1|TRBV9|TRBD1|NA
TGTGCCAGCAGCATAAAACAGGGGGAAGCTTTCTTT
CASSIKQGEAFF
>TRBJ2-3|TRBV11-2|NA|NA
TGTGCCAGCATCGGACAGCCACCCACAGATACGCAGTATTTT
CASIGQPPTDTQYF
>TRBJ1-6|TRBV12-2|NA|NA
TGTGCAAGTCGCTTAGCCAGGGGCGGTAATTCACCCCTCCACTTT
CASRLARGGNSPLHF
>TRBJ1-1|TRBV6-1|TRBD1|NA
TGTGCCAGCAGTGAGGACAGGGGAGACACTGAAGCTTTCTTT
CASSEDRGDTEAFF
>TRBJ1-2|TRBV7-2|TRBD1|NA
TGTGCCAGCAGCTTAGAGACAGGGTTTCGCTACACCTTC
CASSLETGFRYTF
>TRBJ2-7|TRBV28|TRBD2|once
TGTGCCAGCTCTGGGCGGGAGGGCCGCTACGAGCAGTACTTC
CASSGREGRYEQYF
>TRBJ1-2|TRBV28|NA|NA
TGTGCCAGCAGTTCCCCAGGGGAGAACTATGGCTACACCTTC
CASSSPGENYGYTF
>TRBJ2-7|TRBV27|NA|NA
TGTGCCAGCAGTTTTTCCGATACGAGGGCCTACGAGCAGTACTTC
CASSFSDTRAYEQYF
>TRBJ2-3|TRBV28|TRBD2|NA
TGTGCCAGCAGTTCCCCTATAGCTAGCGGTGAGAACTCAGATACGCAGTATTTT
CASSSPIASGENSDTQYF
>TRBJ2-5|TRBV6-5|TRBD1|NA
TGTGCCAGCAGAGTGACAGGGGCGTGGGAGACCCAGTACTTC
CASRVTGAWETQYF
>TRBJ1-5|TRBV28|TRBD1|NA
TGTGCCAGCAGTCCCCAGACAGGGTTTCAGCCCCAGCATTTT
CASSPQTGFQPQHF
>TRBJ1-2|TRBV19|TRBD1|NA
TGTGCCAGTAGGCGGGACAGCAACTATGGCTACACCTTC
CASRRDSNYGYTF
>TRBJ1-2|TRBV10-3|NA|NA
TGTGCCACCCAGGGTAACTATGGCTACACCTTC
CATQGNYGYTF
>TRBJ1-2|TRBV5-1|TRBD1|few
TGCGCCAGCAGCTCTGGACAGGGGGCTTATGGCTACACCTTC
CASSSGQGAYGYTF
>TRBJ2-1|TRBV28|TRBD2|once
TGTGCCAGCAGTTTAACTAGCGTGAGTTCCAATGAGCAGTTCTTC
CASSLTSVSSNEQFF
>TRBJ2-5|TRBV30|TRBD1|NA
TGTGCCTGGAGCGAGGGGGCAGGGGAGACCCAGTACTTC
CAWSEGAGETQYF
>TRBJ2-7|TRBV19|NA|NA
TGTGCCAGTAGTCCGGAGAGCTCCTACGAGCAGTACTTC
CASSPESSYEQYF
>TRBJ1-5|TRBV18|TRBD1|NA
TGTGCCAGCTCACAAACAGGGGACAATCAGCCCCAGCATTTT
CASSQTGDNQPQHF
>TRBJ2-2|TRBV2|TRBD1|NA
TGTGCCAGCAGGGACGGGGACAGGGGGGAATCCGGGGAGCTGTTTTTT
CASRDGDRGESGELFF
>TRBJ1-1|TRBV18|NA|NA
TGTGCCAGCTCACCACAGGCAGGGGATAACACTGAAGCTTTCTTT
CASSPQAGDNTEAFF
>TRBJ2-2|TRBV7-9|NA|NA
TGTGCCAGCAGCTTAGGGAGTGACGGGGAGCTGTTTTTT
CASSLGSDGELFF
>TRBJ2-1|TRBV9|TRBD2|NA
TGTGCCAGCAGCGGAACTTTGGCCGGGAGGGCCTACAATGAGCAGTTCTTC
CASSGTLAGRAYNEQFF
>TRBJ1-4|TRBV7-9|NA|NA
TGTGCCAGCGATTCCGGCAGGGCTGCTGAAAAACTGTTTTTT
CASDSGRAAEKLFF
>TRBJ2-7|TRBV4-1|TRBD1|once
TGCGCCAGCAGCCATGACAGGGTAGGCGAGCAGTACTTC
CASSHDRVGEQYF
>TRBJ2-7|TRBV10-2|TRBD1|NA
TGCGCCACCGGGGACAGCTCCTACGAGCAGTACTTC
CATGDSSYEQYF
>TRBJ2-7|TRBV10-3|NA|once
TGTGCCATCAGTGCGGGGGACCACGAGCAGTACTTC
CAISAGDHEQYF